This is a list of T cell receptor beta chains from one sample in a study of T cell responses to AZD1222 COVID-19 vaccine. Sequencing was performed with immunoSEQ multiplex PCR; in TCRdb, only in-frame clones are kept and a portion is missing. The sample yields 90,000 to 150,000 clones, 92% seen once. The sequenced sample was peripheral blood, obtained 28 days after the second AZD1222 dose. These receptors were obtained from an adult who received the AZD1222 COVID-19 vaccine. Both conserved end residues are part of each CDR3. A D gene is named only where the DNA matches it firmly. Not every row has a clone size; where given, it reads once, few, many or a size class.

.	TRBV6-5	TRBJ2-2	.	TGTGCCAGCAGGGGAGCGAACACCGGGGAGCTGTTTTTT	CASRGANTGELFF
.	TRBV7-9	TRBJ2-3	.	TGTGCCAGCAGCTCCCTAAGCGTAGATACGCAGTATTTT	CASSSLSVDTQYF
.	TRBV18	TRBJ2-3	.	TGTGCCAGCTCCACAGATACGCAGTATTTT	CASSTDTQYF
.	TRBV3-1/TRBV3-2	TRBJ2-7	TRBD2	TGTGCCAGCAGCCAAGATGGGATCCTAGCGGGAGACCCACGGTACGAGCAGTACTTC	CASSQDGILAGDPRYEQYF
.	TRBV7-2	TRBJ2-5	.	TGTGCCAGCAGCTTAGCCGGGACTGAGTACCAAGAGACCCAGTACTTC	CASSLAGTEYQETQYF
once	TRBV6-6	TRBJ1-6	TRBD1	TGTGCCAGCAGTTCGGGACAGGTGGGATCACCCCTCCACTTT	CASSSGQVGSPLHF
.	TRBV20-1	TRBJ2-7	.	TGCAGTGCTAGTATACAGAAGTCCTACGAGCAGTACTTC	CSASIQKSYEQYF
.	TRBV3-1/TRBV3-2	TRBJ1-2	.	TGTGCCAGCAGCCATAGGGGGGCTGGCGGCTACACCTTC	CASSHRGAGGYTF
.	TRBV7-2	TRBJ2-1	TRBD2	TGTGCCAGCAGCTCCCTGGGACTAGCGGCTTCCAAAACCTACAATGAGCAGTTCTTC	CASSSLGLAASKTYNEQFF
.	TRBV19	TRBJ1-4	TRBD1	TGTGCCAGTAGTACCGACAGGGACGGTGAAAAACTGTTTTTT	CASSTDRDGEKLFF
.	TRBV3-1/TRBV3-2	TRBJ2-3	.	TGTGCCAGCAGCCAGGAGGGCACAGATACGCAGTATTTT	CASSQEGTDTQYF
.	TRBV5-1	TRBJ1-1	TRBD1	TGCGCCAGCAGATCCGGCCAGGGGGCGATTTTGGACACTGAAGCTTTCTTT	CASRSGQGAILDTEAFF
.	TRBV7-8	TRBJ1-2	.	TGTGCCAGCAGCTTAGCGGCAGGTATCTATGGCTACACCTTC	CASSLAAGIYGYTF
.	TRBV5-1	TRBJ2-5	.	TGCGCCAGCAGCCTCTTAGCGGTGGGGGAGACCCAGTACTTC	CASSLLAVGETQYF
.	TRBV19	TRBJ2-7	.	TGTGCCAGTAGTATATTTTACGGAGCCCTGTCCTACGAGCAGTACTTC	CASSIFYGALSYEQYF
.	TRBV28	TRBJ1-5	.	TGTGCCAGCAGTTTTCTGTCACCCCAGCATTTT	CASSFLSPQHF
.	TRBV7-2	TRBJ2-5	.	TGTGCCAGCAGCTTAGTTGCTTTAGTCGTCGAGACCCAGTACTTC	CASSLVALVVETQYF
once	TRBV6-5	TRBJ1-4	.	TGTGCCAGCAGTTACAAGGGCCCCGGGGATGAAAAACTGTTTTTT	CASSYKGPGDEKLFF
.	TRBV11-2	TRBJ1-1	TRBD1	TGTGCCAGCAGCTTAGGGTGGGGACAGGGGCGGAACACTGAAGCTTTCTTT	CASSLGWGQGRNTEAFF
.	TRBV5-1	TRBJ2-2	TRBD2	TGCGCCAGCACCTTCCTAGCGGGACCCTCAGGCGGGGAGCTGTTTTTT	CASTFLAGPSGGELFF
.	TRBV7-9	TRBJ1-3	.	TGTGCCAGCAGCCCCCCCCTTCCGGGAAACACCATATATTTT	CASSPPLPGNTIYF
.	TRBV28	TRBJ1-5	.	TGTGCCAGCAGCCCTAAAATAGGGCAGCCCCAGCATTTT	CASSPKIGQPQHF
.	TRBV5-1	TRBJ1-3	.	TGCGCCAGCACCGTCGGGGGGGAAGGTGGAAACACCATATATTTT	CASTVGGEGGNTIYF
.	TRBV5-1	TRBJ2-6	.	TGCGCCAGCAAAACCCAGGTATCTGGGGCCAACGTCCTGACTTTC	CASKTQVSGANVLTF
.	TRBV12-3/TRBV12-4	TRBJ1-5	.	TGTGCCAGCGCCCCTTATAGCAATCAGCCCCAGCATTTT	CASAPYSNQPQHF
.	TRBV12-3/TRBV12-4	TRBJ2-7	.	TGTGCCAGCAGTTCGGACAGCTACGAGCAGTACTTC	CASSSDSYEQYF
once	TRBV15	TRBJ1-1	TRBD1	TGTGCCACCGCCCCAGGGGGAACGAACACTGAAGCTTTCTTT	CATAPGGTNTEAFF
.	TRBV5-4	TRBJ2-5	.	TGTGCCAGCAGCTTGGTGGGAGAGACCCAGTACTTC	CASSLVGETQYF
.	TRBV27	TRBJ1-5	TRBD1	TGTGCCAGCAGTCCACGGGACAGCCCTAGCAATCAGCCCCAGCATTTT	CASSPRDSPSNQPQHF
.	TRBV29-1	TRBJ1-1	.	TGCAGCGTTGAAGGCAAGAACACTGAAGCTTTCTTT	CSVEGKNTEAFF
.	TRBV19	TRBJ1-5	.	TGTGCCAGTAGTTTCCACCCCCGGGGGCAGGGCACCAATCAGCCCCAGCATTTT	CASSFHPRGQGTNQPQHF
.	TRBV21-1	TRBJ1-3	.	TGTGCCAGCAGCAAAGCGAAATGTGACCCCCAAACTGGAAACACCATATATTTT	CASSKAKCDPQTGNTIYF
.	TRBV2	TRBJ1-2	TRBD1	TGTGCCAGCAGTGCGGGGACAGGGTTAAGCTATGGCTACACCTTC	CASSAGTGLSYGYTF
.	TRBV5-1	TRBJ2-3	.	TGCGCCAGCAGCTCATCAGGGGATGAGGCAGATACGCAGTATTTT	CASSSSGDEADTQYF
.	TRBV6-5	TRBJ2-7	.	TGTGCCAGCAGACGTACCCGGGACATAACCTACGAGCAGTACTTC	CASRRTRDITYEQYF
.	TRBV28	TRBJ1-4	.	TGTGCCAGCAGTTTATGGGGGACTCTAAATGAAAAACTGTTTTTT	CASSLWGTLNEKLFF
.	TRBV5-4	TRBJ2-1	.	TGTGCCAGCAGCGGGGGACTCCTCTCCTACAATGAGCAGTTCTTC	CASSGGLLSYNEQFF